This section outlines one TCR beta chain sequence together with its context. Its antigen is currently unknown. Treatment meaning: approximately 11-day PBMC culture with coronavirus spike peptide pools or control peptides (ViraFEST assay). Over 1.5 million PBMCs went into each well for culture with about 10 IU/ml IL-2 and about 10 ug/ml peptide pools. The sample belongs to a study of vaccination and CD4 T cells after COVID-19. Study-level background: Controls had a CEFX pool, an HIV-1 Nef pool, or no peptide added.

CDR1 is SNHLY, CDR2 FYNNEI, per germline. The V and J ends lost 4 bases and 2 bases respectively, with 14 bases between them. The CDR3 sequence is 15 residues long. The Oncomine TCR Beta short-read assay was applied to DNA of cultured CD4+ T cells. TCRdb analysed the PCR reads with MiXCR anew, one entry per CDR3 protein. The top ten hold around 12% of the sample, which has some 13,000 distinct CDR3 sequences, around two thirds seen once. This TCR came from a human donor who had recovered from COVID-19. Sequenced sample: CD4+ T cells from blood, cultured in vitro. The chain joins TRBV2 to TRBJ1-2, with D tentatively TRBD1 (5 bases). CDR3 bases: TGTGCCAGCAGTGTGACAGCTGATTCAAACTATGGCTACACCTTC. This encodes CASSVTADSNYGYTF.